The rows below give T cell receptor beta chains drawn from one sample of a study of blood T cell repertoires in COVID-19. Measured with immunoSEQ multiplex PCR; TCRdb has only the in-frame clones, and not every one. The data show about 130,000 clones, approximately 85% seen once. Sequencing was performed on peripheral blood. All receptors derive from a human donor in a cohort sampled during active COVID-19. The CDR3 runs from the conserved cysteine through the conserved F or W. The D gene is left open where the match is weak. Some rows mark clone size as missing; the rest say once, few, many or name a class of expanded clone.

>-|TRBJ2-2|TRBD2|TRBV7-2
CASSLMSSGRQAGELFF
TGTGCCAGCAGCTTAATGTCTAGCGGGAGGCAGGCCGGGGAGCTGTTTTTT
>once|TRBJ2-5|TRBD1|TRBV5-6
CASSGQGAITETQYF
TGTGCCAGCAGCGGACAGGGAGCGATCACCGAGACCCAGTACTTC
>-|TRBJ2-1|-|TRBV2
CASRTGTSYNEQFF
TGTGCCAGCAGAACCGGGACTTCCTACAATGAGCAGTTCTTC
>-|TRBJ2-3|TRBD1|TRBV4-3
CASSQIRPGQVSTDTQYF
TGCGCCAGCAGCCAGATAAGGCCGGGACAGGTTAGCACAGATACGCAGTATTTT
>-|TRBJ1-5|TRBD1|TRBV12-3/TRBV12-4
CASSLQGDQPQHF
TGTGCCAGCAGTCTACAGGGGGATCAGCCCCAGCATTTT
>once|TRBJ2-7|-|TRBV18
CASSPGDWFSGEQYF
TGTGCCAGCTCACCGGGGGACTGGTTTTCGGGCGAGCAGTACTTC
>-|TRBJ2-1|-|TRBV6-5
CASSYSPIGSYNEQFF
TGTGCCAGCAGTTACTCCCCAATCGGCTCCTACAATGAGCAGTTCTTC
>-|TRBJ2-7|TRBD1|TRBV19
CASSIVGTGTREQYF
TGTGCCAGTAGTATAGTGGGGACAGGGACGCGGGAGCAGTACTTC
>-|TRBJ2-1|TRBD2|TRBV5-4
CASSPGGSLAQNEQFF
TGTGCCAGCAGCCCGGGAGGGAGTTTGGCTCAGAATGAGCAGTTCTTC
>-|TRBJ2-7|TRBD2|TRBV29-1
CSVAPGTSGSYEQYF
TGCAGCGTAGCCCCCGGGACTAGCGGCTCCTACGAGCAGTACTTC
>-|TRBJ2-3|-|TRBV18
CASSPGLSPMGVTDTQYF
TGTGCCAGCTCACCAGGTCTGAGTCCGATGGGAGTGACAGATACGCAGTATTTT
>-|TRBJ2-7|-|TRBV19
CASSSTGSSYEQYF
TGTGCCAGTAGTTCCACAGGGAGCTCCTACGAGCAGTACTTC
>-|TRBJ2-1|-|TRBV28
CASSGSGTPRYEQFF
TGTGCCAGCAGTGGAAGCGGGACACCACGATATGAGCAGTTCTTC
>-|TRBJ2-7|-|TRBV6-6
CASSFGTGYEQYF
TGTGCCAGCAGTTTTGGGACTGGTTACGAGCAGTACTTC
>-|TRBJ2-1|-|TRBV10-3
CAISDRGLGYNEQFF
TGTGCCATCAGTGACCGAGGGCTGGGATACAATGAGCAGTTCTTC
>-|TRBJ2-7|-|TRBV3-1/TRBV3-2
CASSQDSAGEQYF
TGTGCCAGCAGCCAAGACTCAGCGGGCGAGCAGTACTTC
>-|TRBJ2-5|-|TRBV27
CASRSGGTLQETQYF
TGTGCCAGCAGATCCGGAGGGACCCTACAAGAGACCCAGTACTTC
>-|TRBJ1-1|-|TRBV5-1
CASSLAFFATDTEAFF
TGCGCCAGCAGCTTGGCCTTCTTCGCAACGGACACTGAAGCTTTCTTT
>-|TRBJ2-4|TRBD2|TRBV14
CASSPAGLAGYKNIQYF
TGTGCCAGCAGCCCTGCTGGACTAGCGGGGTACAAAAACATTCAGTACTTC
>-|TRBJ2-2|TRBD2|TRBV5-4
CASSFGLAGTGELFF
TGTGCCAGCAGCTTTGGACTAGCGGGGACCGGGGAGCTGTTTTTT
>-|TRBJ1-2|-|TRBV9
CASSESGLRYGYTF
TGTGCCAGCAGCGAGTCAGGGCTACGGTATGGCTACACCTTC
>once|TRBJ2-6|-|TRBV19
CASSIETYRISGANVLTF
TGTGCCAGTAGTATAGAAACCTACAGAATATCTGGGGCCAACGTCCTGACTTTC
>-|TRBJ2-3|TRBD2|TRBV5-1
CASSRGEGTDTQYF
TGCGCCAGCAGTCGAGGGGAGGGGACAGATACGCAGTATTTT
>few|TRBJ2-7|-|TRBV2
CASSEVRQVGEQYF
TGTGCCAGCAGTGAGGTTCGACAGGTCGGCGAGCAGTACTTC
>-|TRBJ1-1|-|TRBV5-1
CASSLEGRNTEAFF
TGCGCCAGCAGCTTAGAGGGCCGGAACACTGAAGCTTTCTTT
>-|TRBJ2-1|-|TRBV6-4
CASSEMDSPNEQFF
TGTGCCAGCAGTGAGATGGACAGCCCCAATGAGCAGTTCTTC
>-|TRBJ2-7|TRBD1|TRBV10-1
CASSESGTVNEQYF
TGCGCCAGCAGTGAGTCCGGGACAGTAAACGAGCAGTACTTC
>few|TRBJ1-5|TRBD1|TRBV4-2
CASSPGDRANQPQHF
TGTGCCAGCAGCCCTGGGGACAGGGCCAATCAGCCCCAGCATTTT
>-|TRBJ1-6|TRBD1|TRBV7-6
CASSQRQGAKESPLHF
TGTGCCAGCAGCCAACGACAGGGGGCCAAAGAGTCACCCCTCCACTTT
>-|TRBJ1-5|TRBD1|TRBV6-5
CASRRDRVQPQHF
TGTGCCAGCAGGAGGGACAGGGTTCAGCCCCAGCATTTT
>once|TRBJ2-1|TRBD2|TRBV27
CASSSKTSGDEQFF
TGTGCCAGCAGTTCCAAGACTAGCGGGGATGAGCAGTTCTTC
>-|TRBJ2-2|TRBD2|TRBV6-4
CASSDSSGTGGELFF
TGTGCCAGCAGTGACTCGAGCGGGACTGGCGGGGAGCTGTTTTTT
>-|TRBJ2-5|TRBD1|TRBV4-1
CASSQGGQGRGSGSWETQYF
TGCGCCAGCAGCCAAGGTGGACAGGGCCGGGGTAGCGGTTCTTGGGAGACCCAGTACTTC
>-|TRBJ2-5|-|TRBV11-2
CASSLGDSRWGTQYF
TGTGCCAGCAGCTTAGGGGACTCCCGATGGGGGACCCAGTACTTC
>-|TRBJ1-5|-|TRBV18
CASSRGDQPQHF
TGTGCCAGCTCACGCGGTGATCAGCCCCAGCATTTT
>few|TRBJ1-1|-|TRBV7-9
CASSKTANTEAFF
TGTGCCAGCAGCAAGACAGCGAACACTGAAGCTTTCTTT
>-|TRBJ2-7|TRBD2|TRBV10-3
CAISEGLAAYEQYF
TGTGCCATCAGTGAGGGACTAGCGGCTTACGAGCAGTACTTC
>-|TRBJ2-7|TRBD1|TRBV7-9
CASSLPEGTAYEQYF
TGTGCCAGCAGCTTACCAGAAGGGACAGCCTACGAGCAGTACTTC
>-|TRBJ2-7|-|TRBV3-1/TRBV3-2
CASSQTKGGKRGEQYF
TGTGCCAGCAGCCAAACGAAGGGGGGGAAACGTGGCGAGCAGTACTTC
>-|TRBJ1-2|TRBD1|TRBV19
CASSGWDRVGGYTF
TGTGCCAGTAGTGGATGGGACAGGGTAGGGGGCTACACCTTC